This T cell receptor (beta chain) comes out of a study of PD-L1 blockade in urothelial cancer. Across the whole study: The patients first took atezolizumab in about 2014, receiving 1,200 mg intravenously every 3 weeks. Patients with male sex and bladder-origin urothelial cancer accounted for about 85% of the roughly 29 enrolled. From 0 to 3 prior chemotherapy regimens had been given to the patients. Each blood sample yielded a median of around 130,000 T cells.

Germline values: CDR1 SGDLS, CDR2 YYNGEE. This CDR3 is 14 amino acids long. Trimming pared 1 base from V and 5 bases from J, leaving 9 bases between. Clones were sequenced by immunoSEQ multiplex PCR, and TCRdb holds only the in-frame ones, with some missing. In the table there are about 43,000 clones, around 89% of which are singletons. The rearrangement links TRBV9 to TRBJ2-2; a weak D match, TRBD1 (6 bases). The source is an elderly man with urothelial cancer. The sample was PBMCs, taken around atezolizumab (anti-PD-L1) treatment. CDR3 nucleotides: TGTGCCAGCAGCGTACTAGGGACAACCGGGGAGCTGTTTTTT. Encoded protein: CASSVLGTTGELFF.